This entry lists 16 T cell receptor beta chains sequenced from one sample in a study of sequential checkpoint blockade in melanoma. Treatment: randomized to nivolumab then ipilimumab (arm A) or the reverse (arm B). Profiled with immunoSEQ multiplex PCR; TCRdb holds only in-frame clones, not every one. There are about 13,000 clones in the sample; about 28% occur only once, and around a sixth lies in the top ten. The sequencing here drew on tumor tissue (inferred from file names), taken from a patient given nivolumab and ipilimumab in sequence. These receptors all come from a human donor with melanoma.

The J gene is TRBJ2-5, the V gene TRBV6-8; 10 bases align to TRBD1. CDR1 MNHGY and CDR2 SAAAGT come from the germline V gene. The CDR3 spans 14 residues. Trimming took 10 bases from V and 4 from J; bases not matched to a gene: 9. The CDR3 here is CATAKGTGVETQYF. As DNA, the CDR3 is TGTGCCACGGCCAAGGGGACAGGGGTAGAGACCCAGTACTTC.

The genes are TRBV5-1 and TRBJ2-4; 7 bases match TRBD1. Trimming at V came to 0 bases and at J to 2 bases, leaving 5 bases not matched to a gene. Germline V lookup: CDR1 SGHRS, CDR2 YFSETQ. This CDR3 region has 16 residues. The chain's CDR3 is CASSLGAGGTKNIQYF. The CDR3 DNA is TGCGCCAGCAGCTTGGGGGCAGGGGGAACCAAAAACATTCAGTACTTC. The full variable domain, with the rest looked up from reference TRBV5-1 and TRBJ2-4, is KAGVTQTPRYLIKTRGQQVTLSCSPISGHRSVSWYQQTPGQGLQFLFEYFSETQRNKGNFPGRFSGRQFSNSRSEMNVSTLELGDSALYLCASSLGAGGTKNIQYFGAGTRLSVL.

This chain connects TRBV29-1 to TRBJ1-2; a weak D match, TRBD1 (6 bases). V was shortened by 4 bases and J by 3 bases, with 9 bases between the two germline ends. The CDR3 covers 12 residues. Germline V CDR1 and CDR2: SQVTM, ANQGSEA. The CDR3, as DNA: TGCAGCGTTGCGGCAGGGGACTATGGCTACACCTTC. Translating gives CSVAAGDYGYTF.

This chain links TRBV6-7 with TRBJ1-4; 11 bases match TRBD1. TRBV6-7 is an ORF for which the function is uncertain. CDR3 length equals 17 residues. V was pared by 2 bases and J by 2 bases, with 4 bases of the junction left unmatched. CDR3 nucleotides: TGTGCCAGCAGTTACCGGACAGGGGGCGCGACTAATGAAAAACTGTTTTTT. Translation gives CASSYRTGGATNEKLFF.

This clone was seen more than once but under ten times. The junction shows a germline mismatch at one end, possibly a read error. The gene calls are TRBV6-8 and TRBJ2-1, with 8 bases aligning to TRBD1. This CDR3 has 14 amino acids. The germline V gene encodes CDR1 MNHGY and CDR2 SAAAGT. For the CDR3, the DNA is TGTGCCATCAGTAAATCACAGGGGGTAAACGAGCAGTTCTTC. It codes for CAISKSQGVNEQFF.

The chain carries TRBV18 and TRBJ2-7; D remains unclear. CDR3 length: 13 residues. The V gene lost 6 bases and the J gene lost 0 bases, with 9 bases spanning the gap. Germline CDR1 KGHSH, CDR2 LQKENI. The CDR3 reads CASSFQSSYEQYF. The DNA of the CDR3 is TGTGCCAGCTCCTTTCAAAGCTCCTACGAGCAGTACTTC. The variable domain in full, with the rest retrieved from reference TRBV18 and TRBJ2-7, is NAGVMQNPRHLVRRRGQEARLRCSPMKGHSHVYWYRQLPEEGLKFMVYLQKENIIDESGMPKERFSAEFPKEGPSILRIQQVVRGDSAAYFCASSFQSSYEQYFGPGTRLTVT.

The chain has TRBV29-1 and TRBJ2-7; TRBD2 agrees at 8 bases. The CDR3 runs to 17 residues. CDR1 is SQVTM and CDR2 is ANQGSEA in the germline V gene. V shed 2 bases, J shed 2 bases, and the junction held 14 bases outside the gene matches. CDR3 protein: CSVEKTGTSGGAYEQYF. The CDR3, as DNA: TGCAGCGTTGAAAAGACGGGAACTAGCGGAGGGGCCTACGAGCAGTACTTC.

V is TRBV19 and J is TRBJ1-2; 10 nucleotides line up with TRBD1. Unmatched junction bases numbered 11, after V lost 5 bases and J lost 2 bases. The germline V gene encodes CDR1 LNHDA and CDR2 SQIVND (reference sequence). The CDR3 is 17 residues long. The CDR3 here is CASSSPGQGTSNYGYTF. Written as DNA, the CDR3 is TGTGCCAGTAGTTCCCCGGGACAGGGGACGTCGAACTATGGCTACACCTTC.

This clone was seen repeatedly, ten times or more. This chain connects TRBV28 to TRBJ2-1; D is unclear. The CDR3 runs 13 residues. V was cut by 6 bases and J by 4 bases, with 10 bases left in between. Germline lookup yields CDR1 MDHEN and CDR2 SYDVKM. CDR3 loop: CASSPGTYNEQFF. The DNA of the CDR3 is TGTGCCAGCAGCCCCGGTACATACAATGAGCAGTTCTTC.

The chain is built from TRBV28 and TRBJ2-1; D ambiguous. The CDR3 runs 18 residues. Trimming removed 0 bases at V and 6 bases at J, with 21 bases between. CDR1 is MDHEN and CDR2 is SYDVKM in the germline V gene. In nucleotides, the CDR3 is TGTGCCAGCAGTTTATGGGGCCAACTTAGAAGGGCTAGCAATGAGCAGTTCTTC. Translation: CASSLWGQLRRASNEQFF.

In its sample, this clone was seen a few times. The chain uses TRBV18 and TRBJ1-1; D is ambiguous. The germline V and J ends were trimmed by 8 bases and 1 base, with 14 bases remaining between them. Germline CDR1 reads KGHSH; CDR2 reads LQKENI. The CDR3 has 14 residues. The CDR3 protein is CASATQTQNTEAFF. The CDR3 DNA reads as TGTGCCAGCGCCACACAAACGCAGAACACTGAAGCTTTCTTT.

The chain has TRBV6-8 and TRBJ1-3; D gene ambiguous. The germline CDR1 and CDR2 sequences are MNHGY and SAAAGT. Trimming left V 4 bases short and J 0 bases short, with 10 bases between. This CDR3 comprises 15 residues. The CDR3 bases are TGTGCCAGCAGTTCAACAGTGAGCTCTGGAAACACCATATATTTT. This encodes CASSSTVSSGNTIYF.

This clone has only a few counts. The CDR3 region is CASSPTRGRSTEAFF. In nucleotides, the CDR3 is TGTGCCAGCAGTCCCACGAGGGGAAGGAGCACTGAAGCTTTCTTT. The J gene is TRBJ1-1, the V gene TRBV6-8, with TRBD1 as a possible D gene (5 bases). There are 15 residues in the CDR3. V was cut by 5 bases and J by 4 bases, with 17 bases left in between. Germline CDR1 reads MNHGY; CDR2 reads SAAAGT.

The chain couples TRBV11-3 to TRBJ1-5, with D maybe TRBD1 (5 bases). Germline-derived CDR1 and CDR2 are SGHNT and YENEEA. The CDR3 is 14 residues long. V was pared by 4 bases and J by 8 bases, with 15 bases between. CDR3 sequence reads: CASSSSTGVEPQHF. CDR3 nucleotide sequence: TGTGCCAGCAGCTCTTCGACGGGGGTAGAGCCCCAGCATTTT.

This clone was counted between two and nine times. CDR3 coding DNA: TGTGCCAGCAGCTTGGACAGGGGCCTCACAGATACGCAGTATTTT. Protein sequence: CASSLDRGLTDTQYF. The rearrangement joins TRBV11-3 to TRBJ2-3, with 9 bases that match TRBD1. Trimming cost V 3 bases and J 2 bases; bases outside gene matches: 3. The V gene's germline CDR1 is SGHNT and CDR2 YENEEA. The CDR3 consists of 15 residues. Filled out from reference TRBV11-3 and TRBJ2-3, the complete variable domain reads EAGVVQSPRYKIIEKKQPVAFWCNPISGHNTLYWYLQNLGQGPELLIRYENEEAVDDSQLPKDRFSAERLKGVDSTLKIQPAELGDSAVYLCASSLDRGLTDTQYFGPGTRLTVL.

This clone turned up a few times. This chain's CDR3 is CASSSGSTNEKLFF. The CDR3 bases are TGTGCCAGCAGTTCGGGCTCAACTAATGAAAAACTGTTTTTT. The chain combines TRBV28 with TRBJ1-4; D uncertain. The CDR3 spans 14 residues. The V end lost 4 bases, the J end lost 0 bases, and 6 bases lay between the germline ends. The germline CDR1 and CDR2 sequences are MDHEN and SYDVKM.